One T cell receptor beta chain is described in this entry. The sample contains more than one DNA sequence encoding this CDR3. V lost 1 base, J lost 1 base, and 4 bases lay in between. The germline V gene has CDR1 SGHTA and CDR2 FQGNSA. The CDR3 covers 14 residues. The record originates from a study of blood T cell repertoires in COVID-19. Across the whole study: Italy, Spain and the United States were the sources of the convalescent and acute COVID-19 samples. From T cells, B-cell-depleted T cells, or PBMCs came the material, which was cDNA or gDNA.

In the authors' workflow: Amplifying reference gene primers gave estimates of nucleated cell counts. Data came from immunoSEQ multiplex PCR; TCRdb stores just in-frame clones and leaves some out. D and trimming come from the DNA, and the V and J calls and clone size come from that table. The sample lists more than 200,000 clones, 84% seen once, with approximately 4% in the top ten. Sequenced input: peripheral blood. The V call is TRBV7-2, the J call TRBJ2-2; D call uncertain. This receptor was taken from a man aged 45-65 years with active or convalescent COVID-19. The CDR3 nucleotides read TGTGCCAGCAGCTTAGAGCAGAACACCGGGGAGCTGTTTTTT. Encoded protein: CASSLEQNTGELFF.